Sequencing of this T cell receptor beta chain was carried out in a study of shared T cell receptors in the human thymus (dated by TCRdb to the early 2020s). For the study in its entirety: The study investigated the way shared, self-reactive T-cell receptor alpha chains are produced in the human thymus.

A note on this clone: It lacks a known antigen. The input lacks base qualities; no much larger clone sits a single base away.

Library preparation employed the immunoSEQ multiplex PCR assay. Sourced from immuneACCESS, this table was stored by TCRdb with only in-frame sequences that have V and J called. A share of the clones is absent; for the studies checked, an unresolved V gene accounts for under half, and the remainder has no known explanation. Present in this sample are some 760,000 clones, roughly 88% of which were seen just once. 0.0095% to 0.011% of the sample rests with the top ten. From the germline V gene (reference sequence), CDR1 is SGHKS and CDR2 is YYEKEE. V and J lose 4 bases and 1 base, and a span of 12 bases separates them. The CDR3 contains 14 residues, cysteine and phenylalanine counted. The kept DNA is CDR3 alone, 42 bases in frame from the first base. The data were also submitted as part of a second study, on human thymus T cells. The second publication reports: The donors were immunologically healthy infants in Finland who had open corrective cardiac surgery for congenital heart defects. Thymus tissue was obtained as surgical resects removed during corrective cardiac surgery. V and J gene segment usage appeared biased in both thymic and peripheral blood repertoires. The related research reported highly overlapping thymic TCR repertoires among unrelated individuals. The study used about 8 infant thymus samples plus four related peripheral blood samples to characterize TCR alpha and beta repertoires. The infant donors were about 6 to 244 days old, and the cohort included five to seven males and a couple of females. Thymocytes were released mechanically from tissue and stored at -70 °C as pellets of roughly 8.5-32 million cells. Genomic DNA was extracted from frozen cell pellets with a QIAsymphony instrument. The immunoSEQ multiplex PCR assay was used to amplify the TCRB and TCRAD loci from a standardized quantity of quality-controlled genomic DNA. The amplicons covered the V(D)J region and were long enough to include the CDR3 and to identify the V and J genes. The amplicons were sequenced on an Illumina platform via the commercial immunoSEQ service. Primer bias and sequencing errors were corrected as previously described, and TCRAD and TCRB were defined on the basis of the IMGT database. Analysis of the repertoires was done with immunoSEQ Analyzer 3.0 and VDJTools and included basic statistics, V/J segment usage, diversity estimates, rarefaction and pairwise overlap. Chao1, ChaoE, Efron-Thisted, Shannon and inverse Simpson indices were used to estimate diversity, which was also estimated on datasets down-sampled to the smallest sample. For repertoire overlap, CDR3 nucleotide sequence, V gene and J gene had to match strictly, and clustering was done by Jaccard-based multidimensional scaling. On average, roughly 810,000 unique TCRB clonotypes were obtained from thymus samples, compared with about 86,000 from blood samples.

The sequencing input was thymocytes. The origin of this receptor is a girl less than two years old with a congenital heart defect. Donor details come from another sample of the same person, matched by shared clones. In this chain, TRBV5-5 is recombined with TRBJ2-7; the D gene assignment is ambiguous. The CDR3 has the sequence CASSDGSESYEQYF. In nucleotide form, the sequence is TGTGCCAGCAGCGACGGAAGCGAGTCCTACGAGCAGTACTTC.